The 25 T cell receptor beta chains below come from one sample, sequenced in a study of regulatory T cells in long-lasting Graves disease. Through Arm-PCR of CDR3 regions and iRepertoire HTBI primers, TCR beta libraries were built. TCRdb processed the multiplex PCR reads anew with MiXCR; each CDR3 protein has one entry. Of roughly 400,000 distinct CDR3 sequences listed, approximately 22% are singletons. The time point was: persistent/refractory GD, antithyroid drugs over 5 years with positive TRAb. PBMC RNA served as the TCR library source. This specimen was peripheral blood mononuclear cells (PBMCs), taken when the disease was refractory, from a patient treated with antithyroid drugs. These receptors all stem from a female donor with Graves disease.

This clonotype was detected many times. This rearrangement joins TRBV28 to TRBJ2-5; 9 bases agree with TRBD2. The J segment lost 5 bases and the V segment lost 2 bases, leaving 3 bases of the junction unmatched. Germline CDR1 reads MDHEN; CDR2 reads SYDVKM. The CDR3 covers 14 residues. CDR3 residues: CASSLVAGGETQYF. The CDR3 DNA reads TGTGCCAGCAGTTTAGTTGCGGGGGGGGAGACCCAGTACTTC.

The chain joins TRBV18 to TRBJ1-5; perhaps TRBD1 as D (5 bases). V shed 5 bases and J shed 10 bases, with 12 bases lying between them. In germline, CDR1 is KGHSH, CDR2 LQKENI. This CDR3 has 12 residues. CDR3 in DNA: TGTGCCAGCTCAGGACGGGGCGATCCCCAGCATTTT. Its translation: CASSGRGDPQHF.

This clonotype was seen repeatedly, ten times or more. CDR3 in DNA: TGTGCCAGCAGTACACCGACCTATGGCTACACCTTC. Amino acid sequence: CASSTPTYGYTF. This chain links TRBV13 with TRBJ1-2, with D hard to call. The germline V gene encodes CDR1 PRHDT and CDR2 FYEKMQ (reference sequence). Deletions cut 6 bases from V and 4 bases from J, with 9 bases between. The CDR3 covers 12 residues.

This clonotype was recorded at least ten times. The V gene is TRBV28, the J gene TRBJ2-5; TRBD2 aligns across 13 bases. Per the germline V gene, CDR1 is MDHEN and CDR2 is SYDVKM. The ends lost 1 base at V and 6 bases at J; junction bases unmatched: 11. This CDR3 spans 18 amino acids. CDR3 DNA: TGTGCCAGCAGTTTATTAACGTGGACTAGCGGGAGTCCAAAGACCCAGTACTTC. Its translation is CASSLLTWTSGSPKTQYF.

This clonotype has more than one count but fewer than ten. CDR3 DNA sequence: TGTGCCAGCAGTTGGGGACTAGCGGGGAACAATGAGCAGTTCTTC. Residues: CASSWGLAGNNEQFF. This chain links TRBV27 with TRBJ2-1; 13 bases match TRBD2. The CDR3 spans 15 residues. Germline V gene lookup returns CDR1 MNHEY and CDR2 SMNVEV (reference sequence). V shed 4 bases, J shed 5 bases, and the junction held 2 bases outside the gene matches.

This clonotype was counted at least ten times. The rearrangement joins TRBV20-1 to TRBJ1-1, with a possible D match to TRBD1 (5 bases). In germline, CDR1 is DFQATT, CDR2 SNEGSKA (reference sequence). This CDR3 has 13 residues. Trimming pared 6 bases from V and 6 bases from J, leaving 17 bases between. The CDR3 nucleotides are TGCAGTGCCTTCAGGGACCCGAGGTCTGAAGCTTTCTTT. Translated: CSAFRDPRSEAFF.

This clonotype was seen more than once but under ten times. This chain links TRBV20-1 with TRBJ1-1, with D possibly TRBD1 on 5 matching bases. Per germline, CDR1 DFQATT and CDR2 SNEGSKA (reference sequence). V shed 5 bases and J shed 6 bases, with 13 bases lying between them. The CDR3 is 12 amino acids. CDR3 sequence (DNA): TGCAGTGCTGCCAGGACAAACCCTGAAGCTTTCTTT. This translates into CSAARTNPEAFF.

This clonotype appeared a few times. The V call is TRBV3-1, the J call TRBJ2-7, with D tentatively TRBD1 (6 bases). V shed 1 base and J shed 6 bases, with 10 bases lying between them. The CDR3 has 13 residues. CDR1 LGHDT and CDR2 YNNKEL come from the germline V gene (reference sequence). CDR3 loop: CASSQGTGFEQYF. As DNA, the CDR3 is TGTGCCAGCAGCCAAGGTACAGGGTTCGAGCAGTACTTC.

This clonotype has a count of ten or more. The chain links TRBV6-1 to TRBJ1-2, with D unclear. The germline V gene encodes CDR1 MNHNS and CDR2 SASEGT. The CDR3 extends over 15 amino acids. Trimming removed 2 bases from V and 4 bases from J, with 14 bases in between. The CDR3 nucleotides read TGTGCCAGCAGTGAACGCCAGGATGACCTCTATGGCTACACCTTC. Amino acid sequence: CASSERQDDLYGYTF.

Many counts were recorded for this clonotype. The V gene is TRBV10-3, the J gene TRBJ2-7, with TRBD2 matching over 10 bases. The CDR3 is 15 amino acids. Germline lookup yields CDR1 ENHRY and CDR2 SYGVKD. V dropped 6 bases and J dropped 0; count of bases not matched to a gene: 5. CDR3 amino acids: CAIRGASGSSYEQYF. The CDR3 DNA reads TGTGCCATCAGGGGGGCTAGCGGGAGCTCCTACGAGCAGTACTTC.

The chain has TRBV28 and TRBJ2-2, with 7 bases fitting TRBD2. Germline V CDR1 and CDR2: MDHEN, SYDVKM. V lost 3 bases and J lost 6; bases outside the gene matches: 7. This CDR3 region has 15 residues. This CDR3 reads CASSFREGLAGELFF. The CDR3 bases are TGTGCCAGCAGTTTCAGGGAGGGGTTGGCCGGGGAGCTGTTTTTT. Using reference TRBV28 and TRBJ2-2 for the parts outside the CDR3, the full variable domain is DVKVTQSSRYLVKRTGEKVFLECVQDMDHENMFWYRQDPGLGLRLIYFSYDVKMKEKGDIPEGYSVSREKKERFSLILESASTNQTSMYLCASSFREGLAGELFFGEGSRLTVL.

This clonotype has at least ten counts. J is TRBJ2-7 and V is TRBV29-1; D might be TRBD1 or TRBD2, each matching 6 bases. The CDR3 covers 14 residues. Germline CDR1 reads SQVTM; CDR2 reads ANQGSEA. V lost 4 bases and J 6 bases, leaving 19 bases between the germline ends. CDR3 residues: CSVAGDWGAGEQYF. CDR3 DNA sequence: TGCAGCGTTGCTGGGGACTGGGGGGCGGGCGAGCAGTACTTC.

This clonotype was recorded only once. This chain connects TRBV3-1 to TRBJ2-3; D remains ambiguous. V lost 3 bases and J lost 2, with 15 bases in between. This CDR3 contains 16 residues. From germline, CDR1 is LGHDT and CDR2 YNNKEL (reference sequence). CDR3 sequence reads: CASSQSNGRITDTQYF. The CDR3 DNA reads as TGTGCCAGCAGCCAGTCGAACGGGCGAATCACAGATACGCAGTATTTT.

CDR3 region: CASSLVGPVQPQHF. Here the CDR3 DNA reads TGTGCCAGCAGCTTAGTAGGGCCGGTCCAGCCCCAGCATTTT. This chain links TRBV11-2 with TRBJ1-5, with D uncertain. The length of the CDR3 is 14 residues. V was shortened by 1 base and J by 7 bases, with 11 bases between the two germline ends. Germline assignment: CDR1 SGHAT and CDR2 FQNNGV.

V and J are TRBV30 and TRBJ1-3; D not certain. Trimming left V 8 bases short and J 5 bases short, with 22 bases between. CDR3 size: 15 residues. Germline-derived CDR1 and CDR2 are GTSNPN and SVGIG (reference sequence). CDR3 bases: TGTGCCCCCCTTGGGGTATCACCCGCAAGAAACACCATATATTTT. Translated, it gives CAPLGVSPARNTIYF.

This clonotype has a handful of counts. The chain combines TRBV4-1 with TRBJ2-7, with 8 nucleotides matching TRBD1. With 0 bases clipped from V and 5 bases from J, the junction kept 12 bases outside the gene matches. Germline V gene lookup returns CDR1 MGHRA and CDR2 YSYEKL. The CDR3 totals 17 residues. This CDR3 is CASSQEQGVAFGNEQYF. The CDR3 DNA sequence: TGCGCCAGCAGCCAAGAACAGGGGGTGGCTTTTGGGAACGAGCAGTACTTC.

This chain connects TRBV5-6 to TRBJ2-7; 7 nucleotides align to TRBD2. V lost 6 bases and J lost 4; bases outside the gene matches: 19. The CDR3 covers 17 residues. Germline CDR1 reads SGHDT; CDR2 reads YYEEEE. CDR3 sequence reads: CASTTRGGAPKFYEQYF. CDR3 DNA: TGTGCCAGCACCACCCGGGGAGGGGCCCCCAAGTTTTACGAGCAGTACTTC.

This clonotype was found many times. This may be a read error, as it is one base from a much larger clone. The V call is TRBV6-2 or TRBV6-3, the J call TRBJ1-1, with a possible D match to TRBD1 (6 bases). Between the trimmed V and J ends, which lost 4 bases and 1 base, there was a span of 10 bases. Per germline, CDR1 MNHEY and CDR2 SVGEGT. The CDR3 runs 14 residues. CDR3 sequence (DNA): TGTGCCAGCAGTTCACAGGGTTGGAACACTGAAGCTTTCTTT. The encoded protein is CASSSQGWNTEAFF.

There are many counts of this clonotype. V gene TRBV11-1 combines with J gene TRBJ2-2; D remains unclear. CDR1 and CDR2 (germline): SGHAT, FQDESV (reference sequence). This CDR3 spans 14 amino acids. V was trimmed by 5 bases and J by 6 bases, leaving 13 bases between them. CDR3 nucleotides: TGTGCCAGCAGCCGAGGAGTATACTCCGGGGAGCTGTTTTTT. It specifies CASSRGVYSGELFF. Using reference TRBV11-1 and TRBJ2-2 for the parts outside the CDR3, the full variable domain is EAEVAQSPRYKITEKSQAVAFWCDPISGHATLYWYRQILGQGPELLVQFQDESVVDDSQLPKDRFSAERLKGVDSTLKIQPAELGDSAMYLCASSRGVYSGELFFGEGSRLTVL.

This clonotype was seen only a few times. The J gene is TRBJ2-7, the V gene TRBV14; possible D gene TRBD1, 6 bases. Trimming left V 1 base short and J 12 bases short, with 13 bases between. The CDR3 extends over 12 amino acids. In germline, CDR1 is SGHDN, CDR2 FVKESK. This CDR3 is CASSQVVGGLYF. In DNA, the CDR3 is TGTGCCAGCAGCCAAGTGGTAGGGGGATTGTACTTC.

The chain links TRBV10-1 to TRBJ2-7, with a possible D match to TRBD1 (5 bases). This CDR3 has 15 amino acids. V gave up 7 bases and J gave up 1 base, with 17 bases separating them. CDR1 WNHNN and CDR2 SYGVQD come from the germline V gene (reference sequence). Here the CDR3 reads CASIKDTENSYEQYF. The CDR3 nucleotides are TGCGCCAGCATCAAGGACACTGAGAATTCCTACGAGCAGTACTTC.

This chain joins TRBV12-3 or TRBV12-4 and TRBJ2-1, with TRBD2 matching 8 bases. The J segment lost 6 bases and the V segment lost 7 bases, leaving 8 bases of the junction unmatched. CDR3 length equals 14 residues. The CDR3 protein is CASIGGAGFNEQFF. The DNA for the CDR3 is TGTGCCAGCATCGGGGGGGCGGGTTTCAATGAGCAGTTCTTC.

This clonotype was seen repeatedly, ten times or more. The CDR3: CASSSSGWNTEAFF. For the CDR3, the DNA is TGTGCCAGCAGTTCATCGGGGTGGAACACTGAAGCTTTCTTT. The chain joins TRBV12-3 or TRBV12-4 to TRBJ1-1; D remains ambiguous. This CDR3 region has 14 residues. Deletions cut 4 bases from V and 1 base from J, with 10 bases between.

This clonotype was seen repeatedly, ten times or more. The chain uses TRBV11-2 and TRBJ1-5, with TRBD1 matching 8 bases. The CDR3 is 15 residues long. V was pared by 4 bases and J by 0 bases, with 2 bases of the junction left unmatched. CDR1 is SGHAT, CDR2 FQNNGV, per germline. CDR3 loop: CASSWGTGSNQPQHF. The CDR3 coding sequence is TGTGCCAGCAGCTGGGGGACAGGTAGCAATCAGCCCCAGCATTTT.

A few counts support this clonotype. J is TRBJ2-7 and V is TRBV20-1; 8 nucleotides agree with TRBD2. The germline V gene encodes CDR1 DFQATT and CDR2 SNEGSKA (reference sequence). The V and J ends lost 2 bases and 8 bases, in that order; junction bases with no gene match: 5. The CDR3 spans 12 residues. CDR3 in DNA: TGCAGTGCTAGATGGCGGGAGGAGCAGCAGTACTTC. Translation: CSARWREEQQYF.